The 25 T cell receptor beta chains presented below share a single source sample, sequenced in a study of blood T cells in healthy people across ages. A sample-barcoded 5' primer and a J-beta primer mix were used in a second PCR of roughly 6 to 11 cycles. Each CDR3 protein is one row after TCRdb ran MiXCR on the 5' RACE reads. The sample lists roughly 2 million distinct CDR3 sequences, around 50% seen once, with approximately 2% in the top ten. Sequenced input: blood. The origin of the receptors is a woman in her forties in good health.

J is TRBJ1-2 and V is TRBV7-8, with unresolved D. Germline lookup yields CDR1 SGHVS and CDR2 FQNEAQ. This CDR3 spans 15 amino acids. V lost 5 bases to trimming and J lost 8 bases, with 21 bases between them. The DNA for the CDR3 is TGTGCCAGCAGCACCCAAAGGAGAGCAACGGGAGGCTACACCTTC. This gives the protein CASSTQRRATGGYTF.

In nucleotides, the CDR3 is TGTGCCAGCAGCTTAGGGACTAGCGGGGGGGTAAGTGAGCAGTTCTTC. This translates into CASSLGTSGGVSEQFF. J is TRBJ2-1 and V is TRBV11-2, with TRBD2 matching over 15 bases. Trimming at V came to 1 base and at J to 9 bases, leaving 4 bases not matched to a gene. Germline CDR1 reads SGHAT; CDR2 reads FQNNGV. The CDR3 sequence is 16 residues long.

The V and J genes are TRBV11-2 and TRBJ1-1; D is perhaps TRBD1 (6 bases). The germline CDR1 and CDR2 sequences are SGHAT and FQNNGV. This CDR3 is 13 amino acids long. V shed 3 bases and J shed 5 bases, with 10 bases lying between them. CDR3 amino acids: CASSLGAATEAFF. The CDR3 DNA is TGTGCCAGCAGCTTGGGGGCGGCTACTGAAGCTTTCTTT.

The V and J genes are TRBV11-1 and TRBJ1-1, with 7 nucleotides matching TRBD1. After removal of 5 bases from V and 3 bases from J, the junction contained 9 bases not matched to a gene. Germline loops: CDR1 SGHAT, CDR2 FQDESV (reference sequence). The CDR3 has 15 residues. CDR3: CASSQRGGADTEAFF. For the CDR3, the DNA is TGTGCCAGCAGCCAACGAGGGGGCGCGGACACTGAAGCTTTCTTT.

CDR3 loop: CASSYEGGLRYF. The CDR3 DNA reads TGTGCCAGCAGTTACGAAGGGGGGCTGCGGTATTTT. V gene TRBV6-6 combines with J gene TRBJ2-3; D is perhaps TRBD1 or TRBD2 (6 bases each). Trimming cost V 2 bases and J 14 bases, with 14 bases left between them. Germline V lookup: CDR1 MNHNY, CDR2 SVGAGI (reference sequence). The CDR3 contains 12 residues.

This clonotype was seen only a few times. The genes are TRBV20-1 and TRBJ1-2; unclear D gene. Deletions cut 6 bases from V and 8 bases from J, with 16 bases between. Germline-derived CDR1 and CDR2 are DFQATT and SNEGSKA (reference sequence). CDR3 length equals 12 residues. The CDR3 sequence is CSAPPAGLGYTF. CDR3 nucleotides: TGCAGTGCCCCCCCCGCCGGGCTAGGCTACACCTTC.

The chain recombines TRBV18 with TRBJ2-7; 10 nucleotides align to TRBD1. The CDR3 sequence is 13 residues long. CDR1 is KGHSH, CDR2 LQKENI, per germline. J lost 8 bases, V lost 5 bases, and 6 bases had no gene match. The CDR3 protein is CASSAGTGEKQYF. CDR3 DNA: TGTGCCAGCTCAGCCGGGACAGGGGAGAAGCAGTACTTC.

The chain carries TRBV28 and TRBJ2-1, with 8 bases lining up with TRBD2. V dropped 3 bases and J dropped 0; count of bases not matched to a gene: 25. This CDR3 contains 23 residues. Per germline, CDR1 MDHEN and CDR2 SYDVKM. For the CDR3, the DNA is TGTGCCAGCAGTTTCCCGATTCGGTCTTCCTTGATTCTAGCGGGCCTCTCCTACAATGAGCAGTTCTTC. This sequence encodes CASSFPIRSSLILAGLSYNEQFF.

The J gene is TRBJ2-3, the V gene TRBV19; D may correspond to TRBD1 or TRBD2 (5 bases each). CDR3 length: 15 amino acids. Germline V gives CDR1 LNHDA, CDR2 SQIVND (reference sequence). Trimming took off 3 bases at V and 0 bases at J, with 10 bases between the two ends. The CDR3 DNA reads TGTGCCAGTAGTATGGGACGGATCAGCACAGATACGCAGTATTTT. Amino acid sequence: CASSMGRISTDTQYF.

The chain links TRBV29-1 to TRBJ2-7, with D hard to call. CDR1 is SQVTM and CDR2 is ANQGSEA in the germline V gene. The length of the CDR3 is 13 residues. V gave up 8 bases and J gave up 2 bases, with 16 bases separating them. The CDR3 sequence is CSFWDDETYEQYF. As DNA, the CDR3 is TGCAGCTTTTGGGATGACGAGACCTACGAGCAGTACTTC.

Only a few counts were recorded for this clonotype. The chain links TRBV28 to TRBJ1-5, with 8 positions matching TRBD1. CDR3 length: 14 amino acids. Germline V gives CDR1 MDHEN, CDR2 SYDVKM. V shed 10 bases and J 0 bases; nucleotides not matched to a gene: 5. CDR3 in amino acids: CAIKDRASNQPQHF. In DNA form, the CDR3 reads TGTGCCATCAAGGACAGGGCTAGCAATCAGCCCCAGCATTTT.

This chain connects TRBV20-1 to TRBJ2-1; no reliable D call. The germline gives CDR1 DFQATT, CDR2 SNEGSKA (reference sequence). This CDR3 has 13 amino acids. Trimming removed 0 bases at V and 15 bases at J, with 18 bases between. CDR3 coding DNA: TGCAGTGCTAGAGATCCACTATTACCTTCGGGGTTCTTC. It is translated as CSARDPLLPSGFF.

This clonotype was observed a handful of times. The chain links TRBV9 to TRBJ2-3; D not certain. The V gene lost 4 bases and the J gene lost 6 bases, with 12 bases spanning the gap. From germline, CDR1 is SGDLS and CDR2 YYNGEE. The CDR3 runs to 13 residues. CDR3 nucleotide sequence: TGTGCCAGCAGCTCCCGACCGGAGGATACGCAGTATTTT. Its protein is CASSSRPEDTQYF. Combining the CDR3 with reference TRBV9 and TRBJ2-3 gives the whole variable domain DSGVTQTPKHLITATGQRVTLRCSPRSGDLSVYWYQQSLDQGLQFLIQYYNGEERAKGNILERFSAQQFPDLHSELNLSSLELGDSALYFCASSSRPEDTQYFGPGTRLTVL.

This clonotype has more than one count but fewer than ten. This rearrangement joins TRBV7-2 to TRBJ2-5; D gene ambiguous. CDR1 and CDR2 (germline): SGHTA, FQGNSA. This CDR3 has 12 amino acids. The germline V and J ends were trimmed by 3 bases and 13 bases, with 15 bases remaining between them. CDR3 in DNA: TGTGCCAGCAGCTTCCCACTGGGCCCCCGGTACTTC. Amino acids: CASSFPLGPRYF.

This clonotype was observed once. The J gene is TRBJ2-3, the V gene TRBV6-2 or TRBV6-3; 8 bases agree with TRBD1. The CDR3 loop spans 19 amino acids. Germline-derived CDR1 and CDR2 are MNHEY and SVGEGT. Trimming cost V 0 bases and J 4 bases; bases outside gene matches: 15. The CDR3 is CASSYSGQGPRDTPDTQYF. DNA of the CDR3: TGTGCCAGCAGTTACTCAGGACAGGGCCCTCGAGACACACCAGATACGCAGTATTTT.

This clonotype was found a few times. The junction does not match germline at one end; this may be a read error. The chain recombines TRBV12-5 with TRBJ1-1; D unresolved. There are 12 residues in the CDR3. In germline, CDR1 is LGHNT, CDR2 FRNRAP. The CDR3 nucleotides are TGTGCTAGTGGTTTGAGAAGGGATGAACCTTTCTTT. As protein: CASGLRRDEPFF.

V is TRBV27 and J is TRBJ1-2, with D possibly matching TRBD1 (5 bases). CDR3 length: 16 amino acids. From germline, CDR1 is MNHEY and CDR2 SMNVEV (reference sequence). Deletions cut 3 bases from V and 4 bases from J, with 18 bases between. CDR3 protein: CASSFGVHLGTYGYTF. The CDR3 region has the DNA TGTGCCAGCAGTTTCGGGGTCCACCTCGGGACCTATGGCTACACCTTC.

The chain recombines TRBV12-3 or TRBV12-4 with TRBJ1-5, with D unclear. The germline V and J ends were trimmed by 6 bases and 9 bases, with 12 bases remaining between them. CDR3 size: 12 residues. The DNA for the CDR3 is TGTGCCAGCAGCCCCGGCATAGGGCCCCAGCATTTT. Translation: CASSPGIGPQHF.

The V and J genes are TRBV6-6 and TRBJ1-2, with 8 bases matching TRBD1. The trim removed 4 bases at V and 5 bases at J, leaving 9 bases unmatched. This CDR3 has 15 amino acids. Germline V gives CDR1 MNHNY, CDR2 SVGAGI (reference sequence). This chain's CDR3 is CASSSKGQEVYGYTF. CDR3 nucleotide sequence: TGTGCCAGCAGTTCTAAGGGACAGGAAGTTTATGGCTACACCTTC.

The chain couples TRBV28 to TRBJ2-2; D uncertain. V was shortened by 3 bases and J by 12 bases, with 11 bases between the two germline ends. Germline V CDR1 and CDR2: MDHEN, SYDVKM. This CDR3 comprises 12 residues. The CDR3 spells CASSLLIGQLFF. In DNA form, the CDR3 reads TGTGCCAGCAGTTTGCTTATTGGACAGCTGTTTTTT.

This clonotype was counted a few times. The CDR3 loop is CASRRQGGYNEQFF. The CDR3 region has the DNA TGTGCCAGCAGGCGACAGGGTGGTTACAATGAGCAGTTCTTC. The rearrangement uses TRBV6-2 or TRBV6-3 and TRBJ2-1; 7 bases agree with TRBD1. V was clipped by 6 bases and J by 4 bases; unmatched bases: 6. CDR1 is MNHEY, CDR2 SVGEGT, per germline. The CDR3 loop spans 14 amino acids.

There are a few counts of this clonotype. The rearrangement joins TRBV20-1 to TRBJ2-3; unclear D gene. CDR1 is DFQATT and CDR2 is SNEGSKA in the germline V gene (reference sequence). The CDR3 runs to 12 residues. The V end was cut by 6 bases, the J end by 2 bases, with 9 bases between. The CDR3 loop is CSAGRPTDTQYF. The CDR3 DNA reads TGCAGTGCCGGAAGACCCACAGATACGCAGTATTTT.

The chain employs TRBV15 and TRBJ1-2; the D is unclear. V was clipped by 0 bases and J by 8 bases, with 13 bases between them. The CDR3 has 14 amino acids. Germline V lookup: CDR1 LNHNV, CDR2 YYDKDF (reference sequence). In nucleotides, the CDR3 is TGTGCCACCAGCAGAGATCTTATGCGTGACGGCTACACCTTC. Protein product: CATSRDLMRDGYTF.

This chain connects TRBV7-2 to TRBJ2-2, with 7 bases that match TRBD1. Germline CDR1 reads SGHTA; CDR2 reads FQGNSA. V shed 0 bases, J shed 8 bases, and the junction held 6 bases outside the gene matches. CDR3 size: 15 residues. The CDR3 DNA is TGTGCCAGCAGCTTAGCGCTAGGGGGCGCGGGGGAGCTGTTTTTT. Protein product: CASSLALGGAGELFF.

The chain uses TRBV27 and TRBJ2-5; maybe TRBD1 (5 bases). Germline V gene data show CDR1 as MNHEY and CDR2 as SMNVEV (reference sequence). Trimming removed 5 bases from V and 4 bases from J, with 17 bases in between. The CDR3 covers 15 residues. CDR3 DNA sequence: TGTGCCAGCAGTAGACGACAGATTCTAACAGAGACCCAGTACTTC. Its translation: CASSRRQILTETQYF.